The entry below gives a single TCR beta chain sequence along with its context. Its specificity is not known. The data belong to a study of a mutant IDH1 vaccine in newly diagnosed glioma. Background on the study: Beginning 4-6 weeks after radiotherapy alone, or with temozolomide cycles, vaccination took place.

Time point noted: week 47, end of study. Each vaccine dose was 300 ug of mutant IDH1 20-mer peptide, with topical imiquimod. Using immunoSEQ multiplex PCR, the repertoire was profiled, and TCRdb retains in-frame clones only, with some absent. There are tens of thousands of clones in the sample; 80% to 85% occur only once, and 3.8% lies in the top ten. This clonotype was obtained from a man aged 25 to 40 with glioma. This material consisted of PBMCs, taken from a glioma patient whose treatment included an IDH1 peptide vaccine.

CDR3 residues: CAISGHGGGGDGYTF. The CDR3 DNA reads TGTGCCATCAGCGGCCATGGTGGGGGGGGCGATGGCTACACCTTC. The J gene is TRBJ1-2, the V gene TRBV10-3, with D possibly being TRBD1 (6 bases). The germline CDR1 and CDR2 sequences are ENHRY and SYGVKD. The CDR3 extends over 15 amino acids. V gave up 6 bases and J gave up 6 bases, with 20 bases separating them.